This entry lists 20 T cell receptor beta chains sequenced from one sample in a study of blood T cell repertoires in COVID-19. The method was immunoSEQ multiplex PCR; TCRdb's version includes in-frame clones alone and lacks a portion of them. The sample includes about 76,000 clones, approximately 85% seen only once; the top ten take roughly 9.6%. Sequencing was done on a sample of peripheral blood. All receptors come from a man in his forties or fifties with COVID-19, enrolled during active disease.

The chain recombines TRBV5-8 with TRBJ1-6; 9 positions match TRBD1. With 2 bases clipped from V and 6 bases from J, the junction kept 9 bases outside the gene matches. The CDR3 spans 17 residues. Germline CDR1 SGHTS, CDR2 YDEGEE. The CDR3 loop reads CASSFITGGASNSPLHF. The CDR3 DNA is TGTGCCAGCAGCTTTATAACAGGGGGCGCTTCTAATTCACCCCTCCACTTT.

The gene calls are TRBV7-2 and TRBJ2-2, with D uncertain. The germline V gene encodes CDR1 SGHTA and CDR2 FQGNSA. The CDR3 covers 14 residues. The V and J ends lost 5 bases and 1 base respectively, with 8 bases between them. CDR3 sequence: CASSRQRNTGELFF. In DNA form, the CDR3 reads TGTGCCAGCAGCCGTCAGCGGAACACCGGGGAGCTGTTTTTT.

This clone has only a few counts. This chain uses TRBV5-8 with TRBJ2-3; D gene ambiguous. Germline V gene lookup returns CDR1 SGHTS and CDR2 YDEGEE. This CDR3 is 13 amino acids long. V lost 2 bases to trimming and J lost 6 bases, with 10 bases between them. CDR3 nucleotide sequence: TGTGCCAGCAGCTTACAGCCCCGTGATACGCAGTATTTT. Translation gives CASSLQPRDTQYF.

The CDR3 sequence: CASSAPTTSLTDTQYF. DNA for the CDR3: TGTGCCAGCAGCGCCCCAACGACTTCGCTCACAGATACGCAGTATTTT. The chain is built from TRBV9 and TRBJ2-3; D ambiguous. This CDR3 spans 16 amino acids. Germline V gives CDR1 SGDLS, CDR2 YYNGEE. The ends were cut back, 3 bases at V and 2 bases at J, with 16 bases in the middle.

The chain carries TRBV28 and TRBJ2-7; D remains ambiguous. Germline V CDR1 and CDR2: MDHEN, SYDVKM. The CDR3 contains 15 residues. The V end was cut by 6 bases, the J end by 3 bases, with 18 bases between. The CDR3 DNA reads TGTGCCAGCAGCCTCGACCCACCAAGACTCTACGAGCAGTACTTC. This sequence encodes CASSLDPPRLYEQYF.

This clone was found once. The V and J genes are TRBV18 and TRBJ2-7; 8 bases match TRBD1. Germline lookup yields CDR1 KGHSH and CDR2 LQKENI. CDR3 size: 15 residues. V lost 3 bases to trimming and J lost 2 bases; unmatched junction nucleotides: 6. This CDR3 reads CASSPQGQATYEQYF. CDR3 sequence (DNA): TGTGCCAGCTCACCGCAGGGACAGGCTACCTACGAGCAGTACTTC.

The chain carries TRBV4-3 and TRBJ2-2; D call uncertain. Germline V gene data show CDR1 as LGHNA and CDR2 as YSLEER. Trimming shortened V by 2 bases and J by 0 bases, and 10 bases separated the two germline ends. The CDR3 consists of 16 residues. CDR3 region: CASSQLTSANTGELFF. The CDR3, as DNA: TGCGCCAGCAGCCAACTAACGAGCGCGAACACCGGGGAGCTGTTTTTT.

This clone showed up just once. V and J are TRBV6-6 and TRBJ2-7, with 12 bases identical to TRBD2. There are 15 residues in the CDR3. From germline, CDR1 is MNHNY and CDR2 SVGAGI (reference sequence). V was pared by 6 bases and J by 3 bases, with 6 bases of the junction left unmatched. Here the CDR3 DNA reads TGTGCCAGCAGCCCGACTAGCGGGAGTTTCTACGAGCAGTACTTC. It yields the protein CASSPTSGSFYEQYF.

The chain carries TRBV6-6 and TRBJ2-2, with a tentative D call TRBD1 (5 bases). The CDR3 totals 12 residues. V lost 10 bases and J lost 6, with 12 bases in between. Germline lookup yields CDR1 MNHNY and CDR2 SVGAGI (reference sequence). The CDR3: CAIPGLSGELFF. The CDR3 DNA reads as TGTGCCATCCCAGGGCTTTCCGGGGAGCTGTTTTTT.

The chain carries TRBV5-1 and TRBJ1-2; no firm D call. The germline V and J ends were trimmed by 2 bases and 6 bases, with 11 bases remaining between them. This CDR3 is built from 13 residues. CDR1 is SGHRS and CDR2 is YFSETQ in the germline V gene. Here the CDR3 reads CASSFGPGDGYTF. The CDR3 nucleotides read TGCGCCAGCAGCTTCGGCCCGGGAGATGGCTACACCTTC.

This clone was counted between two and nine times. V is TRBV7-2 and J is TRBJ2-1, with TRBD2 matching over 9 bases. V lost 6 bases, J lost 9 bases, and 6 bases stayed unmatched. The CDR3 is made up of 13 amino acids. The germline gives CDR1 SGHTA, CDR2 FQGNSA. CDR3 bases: TGTGCCAGCAGTACCGGGACTAGCCGTGAGCAGTTCTTC. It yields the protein CASSTGTSREQFF.

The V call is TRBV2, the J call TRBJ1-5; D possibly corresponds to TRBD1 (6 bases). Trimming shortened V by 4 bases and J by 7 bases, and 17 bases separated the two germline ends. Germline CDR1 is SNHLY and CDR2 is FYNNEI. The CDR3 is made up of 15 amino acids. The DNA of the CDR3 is TGTGCCAGCAGTGTTACAGGGCACCTCCAACAGCCCCAGCATTTT. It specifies CASSVTGHLQQPQHF.

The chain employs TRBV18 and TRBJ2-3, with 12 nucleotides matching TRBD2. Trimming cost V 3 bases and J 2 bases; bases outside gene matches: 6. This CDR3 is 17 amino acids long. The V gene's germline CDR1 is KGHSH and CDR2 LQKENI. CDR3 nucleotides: TGTGCCAGCTCACCGACGACTAGCGGGAGCAACACAGATACGCAGTATTTT. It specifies CASSPTTSGSNTDTQYF.

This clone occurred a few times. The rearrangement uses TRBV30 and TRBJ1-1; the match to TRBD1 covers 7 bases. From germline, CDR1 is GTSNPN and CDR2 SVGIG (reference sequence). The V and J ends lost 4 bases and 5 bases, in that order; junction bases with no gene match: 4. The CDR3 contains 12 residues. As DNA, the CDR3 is TGTGCCTGGAACGAGGGGGCTACTGAAGCTTTCTTT. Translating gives CAWNEGATEAFF.

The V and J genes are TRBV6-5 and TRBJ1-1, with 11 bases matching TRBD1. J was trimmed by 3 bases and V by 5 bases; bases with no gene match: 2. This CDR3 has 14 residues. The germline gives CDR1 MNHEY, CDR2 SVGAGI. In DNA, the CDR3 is TGTGCCAGCAGTAAGGACAGGGGGCACACTGAAGCTTTCTTT. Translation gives CASSKDRGHTEAFF.

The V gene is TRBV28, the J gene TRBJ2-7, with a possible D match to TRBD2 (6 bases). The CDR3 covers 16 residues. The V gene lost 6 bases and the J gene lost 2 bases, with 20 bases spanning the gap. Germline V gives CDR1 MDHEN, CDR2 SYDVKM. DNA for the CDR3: TGTGCCAGCAGGCCCCCGCACGGGAGCCAAACCTACGAGCAGTACTTC. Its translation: CASRPPHGSQTYEQYF.

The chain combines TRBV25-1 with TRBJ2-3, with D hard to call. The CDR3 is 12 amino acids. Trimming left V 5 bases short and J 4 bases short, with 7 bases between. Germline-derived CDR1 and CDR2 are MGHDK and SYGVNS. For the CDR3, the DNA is TGTGCCAGCAGTTCAGATGCAGATACGCAGTATTTT. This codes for CASSSDADTQYF.

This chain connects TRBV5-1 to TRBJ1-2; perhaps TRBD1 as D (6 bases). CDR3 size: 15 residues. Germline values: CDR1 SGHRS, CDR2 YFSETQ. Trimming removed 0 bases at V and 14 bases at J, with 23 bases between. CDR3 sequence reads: CASSLGQVSLGVRTF. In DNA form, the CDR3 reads TGCGCCAGCAGCTTGGGACAGGTCAGTCTCGGCGTTCGAACCTTC.

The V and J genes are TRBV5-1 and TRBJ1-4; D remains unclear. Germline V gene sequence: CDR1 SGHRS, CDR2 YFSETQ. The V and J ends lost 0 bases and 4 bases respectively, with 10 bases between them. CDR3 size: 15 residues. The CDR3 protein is CASSLATGYNEKLFF. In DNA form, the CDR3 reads TGCGCCAGCAGCTTGGCCACGGGGTATAATGAAAAACTGTTTTTT.

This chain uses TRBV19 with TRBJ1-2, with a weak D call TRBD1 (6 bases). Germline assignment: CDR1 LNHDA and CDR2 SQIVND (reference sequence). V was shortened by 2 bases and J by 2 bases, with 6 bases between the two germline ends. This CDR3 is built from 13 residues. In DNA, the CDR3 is TGTGCCAGTAGTATAAGGGGGAACTATGGCTACACCTTC. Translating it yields CASSIRGNYGYTF. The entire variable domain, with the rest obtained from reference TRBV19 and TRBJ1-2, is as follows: DGGITQSPKYLFRKEGQNVTLSCEQNLNHDAMYWYRQDPGQGLRLIYYSQIVNDFQKGDIAEGYSVSREKKESFPLTVTSAQKNPTAFYLCASSIRGNYGYTFGSGTRLTVV.